This entry lists 27 T cell receptor beta chains sequenced from one sample in a study of technical replicates of blood from a handful of donors. Sequencing used immunoSEQ multiplex PCR; TCRdb keeps in-frame clones, though not all of them. The table records about 91,000 clones, about 90% of them present only once. Sequenced: T cells isolated from PBMCs. The source is a human donor in good health.

This chain links TRBV5-6 with TRBJ2-7, with D perhaps TRBD2 (5 bases). This CDR3 is 16 amino acids long. V shed 2 bases and J shed 3 bases, with 18 bases lying between them. Germline V CDR1 and CDR2: SGHDT, YYEEEE. CDR3 sequence reads: CASSFPDSGNYYEQYF. The CDR3 bases are TGTGCCAGCAGCTTCCCCGACTCGGGGAACTACTACGAGCAGTACTTC.

This rearrangement joins TRBV5-4 to TRBJ1-2; 8 bases match TRBD1. Germline V gene lookup returns CDR1 SGHNT and CDR2 YYREEE (reference sequence). Trimming took 2 bases from V and 5 from J; bases not matched to a gene: 2. The CDR3 covers 13 residues. CDR3 loop: CASSFRGQYGYTF. The CDR3 DNA is TGTGCCAGCAGCTTCAGGGGGCAGTATGGCTACACCTTC.

Notes on this clone: One end of the junction is discordant with germline, which a read error may explain. The rearrangement joins TRBV10-3 to TRBJ2-7, with 7 bases matching TRBD1. Looked up from germline, CDR1 is ENHRY and CDR2 is SYGVKD. This CDR3 contains 16 residues. CDR3: CAISQSTGRYSYEQYF. CDR3 bases: TGTGCCATCAGTCAGTCGACAGGGCGATACTCCTACGAGCAGTACTTC.

V is TRBV7-9 and J is TRBJ2-5, with TRBD2 as a possible D gene (5 bases). The germline gives CDR1 SEHNR, CDR2 FQNEAQ (reference sequence). Trimming took off 3 bases at V and 5 bases at J, with 13 bases between the two ends. The CDR3 covers 14 residues. CDR3 bases: TGTGCCAGCAGCTTGGTACCGGGAAGGGAGACCCAGTACTTC. As protein: CASSLVPGRETQYF.

The J gene is TRBJ2-7, the V gene TRBV11-2; a weak D match, TRBD2 (5 bases). Trimming cost V 5 bases and J 6 bases, with 11 bases left between them. Germline-derived CDR1 and CDR2 are SGHAT and FQNNGV. There are 12 residues in the CDR3. CDR3: CASSPHLAEQYF. The CDR3 nucleotides are TGTGCCAGCAGCCCCCATCTAGCCGAGCAGTACTTC.

The V call is TRBV28, the J call TRBJ1-2; D call uncertain. From germline, CDR1 is MDHEN and CDR2 SYDVKM. V gave up 1 base and J gave up 6 bases, with 9 bases separating them. The CDR3 spans 13 residues. Here the CDR3 DNA reads TGTGCCAGCAGTTTATCCAGGAGGGATGGCTACACCTTC. Protein product: CASSLSRRDGYTF.

The chain carries TRBV28 and TRBJ2-4; the match to TRBD2 covers 8 bases. The CDR3 has 13 amino acids. Trimming at V came to 2 bases and at J to 9 bases, leaving 3 bases not matched to a gene. From germline, CDR1 is MDHEN and CDR2 SYDVKM. This chain's CDR3 is CASSLGREAIQYF. For the CDR3, the DNA is TGTGCCAGCAGTTTAGGGCGGGAGGCCATTCAGTACTTC.

V and J are TRBV30 and TRBJ2-7; D uncertain. V was trimmed by 2 bases and J by 2 bases, leaving 7 bases between them. Per germline, CDR1 GTSNPN and CDR2 SVGIG (reference sequence). The CDR3 contains 12 residues. The CDR3 protein is CAWSWAAYEQYF. The CDR3 DNA reads TGTGCCTGGAGTTGGGCAGCCTACGAGCAGTACTTC.

The chain couples TRBV6-5 to TRBJ2-1; 7 bases match TRBD1. Germline trimming cut 6 bases from V and 3 bases from J; bases unmatched to any gene: 8. Germline CDR1 is MNHEY and CDR2 is SVGAGI. The CDR3 is made up of 15 amino acids. This CDR3 is CASSPGTADYNEQFF. CDR3 in DNA: TGTGCCAGCAGCCCCGGGACAGCAGACTACAATGAGCAGTTCTTC.

The V call is TRBV6-4, the J call TRBJ2-2; the D gene is possibly TRBD2 (6 bases). Germline V CDR1 and CDR2: MRHNA, SNTAGT. This CDR3 has 16 amino acids. Trimming took off 5 bases at V and 8 bases at J, with 21 bases between the two ends. CDR3 in amino acids: CASSPFSGRFQGELFF. For the CDR3, the DNA is TGTGCCAGCAGTCCCTTTTCCGGGAGATTCCAGGGGGAGCTGTTTTTT.

DNA for the CDR3: TGCGCCAGCAGCCCTCTCCTCATCCCGGGACAGGGGTTCCCCTACGAGCAGTACTTC. Translating gives CASSPLLIPGQGFPYEQYF. The chain is built from TRBV4-1 and TRBJ2-7; 10 bases agree with TRBD1. This CDR3 comprises 19 residues. Germline assignment: CDR1 MGHRA and CDR2 YSYEKL. J lost 2 bases, V lost 4 bases, and 17 bases had no gene match.

The chain combines TRBV4-1 with TRBJ2-1; no clear D gene. CDR1 and CDR2 from the germline V gene are MGHRA and YSYEKL. The CDR3 length is 13 residues. V shed 2 bases and J shed 4 bases, with 6 bases lying between them. CDR3 nucleotides: TGCGCCAGCAGCCAACTCGGGTACAATGAGCAGTTCTTC. Its protein is CASSQLGYNEQFF.

This chain uses TRBV11-2 with TRBJ2-6, with 10 bases identical to TRBD2. Germline CDR1 reads SGHAT; CDR2 reads FQNNGV. Trimming removed 1 base from V and 0 bases from J; junction bases left unmatched: 6. This CDR3 has 19 residues. CDR3 DNA sequence: TGTGCCAGCAGCTTAGGGCTAGCGGGGGCACTCTCTGGGGCCAACGTCCTGACTTTC. Translation: CASSLGLAGALSGANVLTF.

The rearrangement uses TRBV12-5 and TRBJ2-3; TRBD2 agrees at 8 bases. The junction had 9 bases not matched to a gene; V was cut back by 7 bases and J by 6 bases. From germline, CDR1 is LGHNT and CDR2 FRNRAP. The CDR3 spans 14 residues. In nucleotides, the CDR3 is TGTGCTAGTGCCGACGGACTAGCCGGGGATACGCAGTATTTT. This encodes CASADGLAGDTQYF.

The rearrangement joins TRBV5-1 to TRBJ2-5, with TRBD2 matching over 8 bases. Germline CDR1 SGHRS, CDR2 YFSETQ. With V trimmed by 8 bases and J by 4 bases, 7 bases remained unmatched. This CDR3 contains 13 residues. This CDR3 reads CARPWGTRETQYF. CDR3 DNA: TGCGCCAGGCCTTGGGGGACTAGAGAGACCCAGTACTTC.

CDR3 protein: CASSLLAGDTQYF. The DNA of the CDR3 is TGCGCCAGCAGCTTATTAGCGGGGGATACGCAGTATTTT. The rearrangement links TRBV5-1 to TRBJ2-3; 8 nucleotides match TRBD2. The CDR3 spans 13 residues. The J segment lost 6 bases and the V segment lost 2 bases, leaving 2 bases of the junction unmatched. Germline V lookup: CDR1 SGHRS, CDR2 YFSETQ.

This chain uses TRBV4-2 with TRBJ1-6, with D possibly matching TRBD1 (5 bases). Germline V gene lookup returns CDR1 LGHNA and CDR2 YNFKEQ. The CDR3 has 14 amino acids. Trimming left V 0 bases short and J 10 bases short, with 10 bases between. The CDR3, as DNA: TGTGCCAGCAGCCAAGAAGAAGGGGTCTCACCCCTCCACTTT. Amino acids: CASSQEEGVSPLHF.

Only one count was recorded for this clone. The rearrangement links TRBV7-2 to TRBJ2-3; 8 bases align to TRBD2. This CDR3 contains 15 residues. Per germline, CDR1 SGHTA and CDR2 FQGNSA. V lost 2 bases and J lost 8; bases outside the gene matches: 9. The CDR3 coding sequence is TGTGCCAGCAGCTTACAAGCGGGGGAGGGGGGTACGCAGTATTTT. Residues: CASSLQAGEGGTQYF.

The genes are TRBV27 and TRBJ2-7; possibly TRBD1 for D (6 bases). Germline CDR1 and CDR2: MNHEY and SMNVEV (reference sequence). The ends were cut back, 8 bases at V and 1 base at J, with 12 bases in the middle. CDR3 length: 13 residues. CDR3 sequence (DNA): TGTGCCAGCTCGGCAGGGGCTTCCTACGAGCAGTACTTC. Amino acid sequence: CASSAGASYEQYF.

Here the CDR3 DNA reads TGTGCCAGCAGCCGAGCTATTGGGGCAGTCACAGATACGCAGTATTTT. Protein: CASSRAIGAVTDTQYF. V and J are TRBV11-3 and TRBJ2-3, with D possibly being TRBD1 (5 bases). The CDR3 runs 16 residues. Germline V lookup: CDR1 SGHNT, CDR2 YENEEA. V was cut by 5 bases and J by 2 bases, with 17 bases left in between.

This sequence joins TRBV19 and TRBJ1-5; possibly TRBD1 for D (6 bases). The V gene's germline CDR1 is LNHDA and CDR2 SQIVND (reference sequence). CDR3 size: 15 residues. Trimming pared 3 bases from V and 4 bases from J, leaving 13 bases between. The CDR3 DNA reads TGTGCCAGTAGTATGGGTGGACAGCAGAATCAGCCCCAGCATTTT. Translation: CASSMGGQQNQPQHF.

The chain uses TRBV15 and TRBJ1-5; 12 bases fit TRBD1. From germline, CDR1 is LNHNV and CDR2 YYDKDF (reference sequence). The CDR3 runs to 16 residues. The ends lost 4 bases at V and 6 bases at J; junction bases unmatched: 7. CDR3 sequence: CATSTPGQGAGQPQHF. Written as DNA, the CDR3 is TGTGCCACCAGCACCCCGGGACAGGGGGCCGGTCAGCCCCAGCATTTT.

This sequence joins TRBV15 and TRBJ1-1, with 10 bases fitting TRBD1. V was pared by 5 bases and J by 2 bases, with 11 bases of the junction left unmatched. This CDR3 region has 17 residues. Germline CDR1 and CDR2: LNHNV and YYDKDF (reference sequence). The CDR3 bases are TGTGCCACCAGCGGATGGACAGGGGGTAGGGGCAACACTGAAGCTTTCTTT. Translating gives CATSGWTGGRGNTEAFF.

The J gene is TRBJ1-2, the V gene TRBV27, with D possibly TRBD1 on 5 matching bases. This CDR3 is built from 16 residues. V was clipped by 1 base and J by 3 bases, with 15 bases between them. Germline CDR1 and CDR2: MNHEY and SMNVEV (reference sequence). The CDR3 region is CASSLFREALHYGYTF. The DNA for the CDR3 is TGTGCCAGCAGTTTATTCAGGGAGGCTTTGCACTATGGCTACACCTTC.

This clone has just a few counts. CDR3 amino acids: CASSDRETAEAFF. The CDR3 nucleotides read TGCGCCAGCAGTGACCGGGAAACGGCTGAAGCTTTCTTT. The gene calls are TRBV10-1 and TRBJ1-1; D gene unclear. The CDR3 runs 13 residues. V dropped 3 bases and J dropped 6 bases, with 11 bases sitting between them. The germline CDR1 and CDR2 sequences are WNHNN and SYGVQD (reference sequence).

V gene TRBV28 combines with J gene TRBJ1-5, with 8 bases fitting TRBD1. Germline-derived CDR1 and CDR2 are MDHEN and SYDVKM. Losses at the gene ends were 6 bases for V and 1 base for J; bases not matched to a gene: 17. CDR3 length: 19 residues. The CDR3 region is CASRRGGAGGDRSNQPQHF. CDR3 sequence (DNA): TGTGCCAGCAGAAGGGGGGGAGCAGGGGGCGATCGGAGCAATCAGCCCCAGCATTTT. Combining the CDR3 with reference TRBV28 and TRBJ1-5 gives the whole variable domain DVKVTQSSRYLVKRTGEKVFLECVQDMDHENMFWYRQDPGLGLRLIYFSYDVKMKEKGDIPEGYSVSREKKERFSLILESASTNQTSMYLCASRRGGAGGDRSNQPQHFGDGTRLSIL.

The chain has TRBV27 and TRBJ2-2; TRBD2 matches at 8 bases. J was trimmed by 5 bases and V by 7 bases; bases with no gene match: 6. Germline lookup yields CDR1 MNHEY and CDR2 SMNVEV (reference sequence). This CDR3 has 14 residues. The CDR3 coding sequence is TGTGCCAGCACCCGGGGGGGCCAGACCGGGGAGCTGTTTTTT. Translating it yields CASTRGGQTGELFF.